The sequence of this T cell receptor beta chain was determined in a study of siplizumab effects on memory and regulatory T cells. For this clone: The antigen remains undetermined.

Method: immunoSEQ multiplex PCR; TCRdb's copy keeps in-frame clones and lacks some. The table includes roughly 110,000 clones, 93% detected once. The CDR3 extends over 14 amino acids. Between the trimmed V and J ends, which lost 5 bases and 6 bases, there was a span of 13 bases. CDR1 is MNHEY, CDR2 SMNVEV, per germline (reference sequence). General study results and limits: Controls showed an average of approximately 25% Treg-derived mappable alloreactive CD4+ clones, while siplizumab showed 60% to 80%.

The sequence was collected from a human donor in good health. The rearrangement uses TRBV27 and TRBJ2-2; D possibly corresponds to TRBD1 (6 bases). Specimen: non-Treg CD4+ T cells sorted from blood. CDR3 nucleotides: TGTGCCAGCAGTGCACAGGGTTATCCCGGGGAGCTGTTTTTT. Its translation: CASSAQGYPGELFF.